These 30 T cell receptor beta chains were all obtained from the same sample, sequenced in a study of cytomegalovirus exposure and HLA in healthy donors. PCR involved 60 Vbeta and 13 Jbeta primers. Some clones are missing from TCRdb's copy, which holds only in-frame ones; the method was immunoSEQ multiplex PCR. Among about 190,000 clones listed, roughly 75% were seen once. The sample consisted of PBMCs. The source is a man aged 25 to 40 in good health and CMV-seropositive.

This clone has just a few counts. V usage is TRBV10-3 and J usage is TRBJ1-6, with 9 bases fitting TRBD1. Looked up from germline, CDR1 is ENHRY and CDR2 is SYGVKD. Trimming cost V 6 bases and J 8 bases; bases outside gene matches: 8. This CDR3 is 15 amino acids long. The CDR3 reads CAISWTGAGDSPLHF. DNA of the CDR3: TGTGCCATCAGCTGGACAGGGGCGGGGGATTCACCCCTCCACTTT.

This sequence joins TRBV7-2 and TRBJ1-2, with D possibly matching TRBD1 (5 bases). CDR3 size: 17 residues. The ends were cut back, 2 bases at V and 8 bases at J, with 24 bases in the middle. Germline values: CDR1 SGHTA, CDR2 FQGNSA. CDR3 in DNA: TGTGCCAGCAGCTTACCGTTCAGGGCGATGGGGGGTAGAGGCTACACCTTC. It yields the protein CASSLPFRAMGGRGYTF. The whole variable domain, remainder taken from reference TRBV7-2 and TRBJ1-2, is GAGVSQSPSNKVTEKGKDVELRCDPISGHTALYWYRQSLGQGLEFLIYFQGNSAPDKSGLPSDRFSAERTGGSVSTLTIQRTQQEDSAVYLCASSLPFRAMGGRGYTFGSGTRLTVV.

The gene calls are TRBV19 and TRBJ2-1; TRBD2 matches at 16 bases. The CDR3 totals 21 residues. CDR1 and CDR2 (germline): LNHDA, SQIVND (reference sequence). Trimming cost V 3 bases and J 2 bases; bases outside gene matches: 13. CDR3 residues: CASSIFSGMGLAGGPYNEQFF. Written as DNA, the CDR3 is TGTGCCAGTAGTATTTTCTCTGGGATGGGACTAGCGGGAGGGCCCTACAATGAGCAGTTCTTC.

The genes are TRBV12-5 and TRBJ2-6; D call uncertain. CDR1 and CDR2 (germline): LGHNT, FRNRAP. Trimming removed 7 bases from V and 0 bases from J, with 4 bases in between. The CDR3 length is 13 residues. CDR3 region: CASASSGANVLTF. Written as DNA, the CDR3 is TGTGCTAGTGCCTCCTCTGGGGCCAACGTCCTGACTTTC.

This clone was seen a handful of times. The gene calls are TRBV6-5 and TRBJ1-2; no clear D. V dropped 6 bases and J dropped 5 bases, with 7 bases sitting between them. In germline, CDR1 is MNHEY, CDR2 SVGAGI. This CDR3 spans 11 amino acids. Here the CDR3 DNA reads TGTGCCAGCAGCCCCGGGTATGGCTACACCTTC. It yields the protein CASSPGYGYTF.

The rearrangement links TRBV28 to TRBJ1-6, with 9 bases matching TRBD1. CDR1 is MDHEN, CDR2 SYDVKM, per germline. V trimming: 6 bases; J trimming: 9 bases; junction bases outside the gene matches: 6. CDR3 size: 14 residues. The CDR3 coding sequence is TGTGCCAGCAGCACAGACAGGGGGGGTTCACCCCTCCACTTT. Translated, it gives CASSTDRGGSPLHF. The variable domain in full, completed from reference TRBV28 and TRBJ1-6, reads DVKVTQSSRYLVKRTGEKVFLECVQDMDHENMFWYRQDPGLGLRLIYFSYDVKMKEKGDIPEGYSVSREKKERFSLILESASTNQTSMYLCASSTDRGGSPLHFGNGTRLTVT.

V is TRBV28 and J is TRBJ2-1; D is undetermined. This CDR3 comprises 14 residues. Trimming stripped 7 bases from V and 4 bases from J, with 14 bases between. The V gene's germline CDR1 is MDHEN and CDR2 SYDVKM. CDR3 coding DNA: TGTGCCAGCACCTCCGGCGGAGCATACAATGAGCAGTTCTTC. Protein: CASTSGGAYNEQFF.

The CDR3, as DNA: TGTGCCAGCAGCCAAGATATAGGGCTAGCGGGAGGAGAGACCCAGTACTTC. Its translation: CASSQDIGLAGGETQYF. This chain links TRBV4-2 with TRBJ2-5, with 11 bases fitting TRBD2. V dropped 0 bases and J dropped 4; count of bases not matched to a gene: 7. The germline CDR1 and CDR2 sequences are LGHNA and YNFKEQ. This CDR3 spans 17 amino acids.

This rearrangement joins TRBV30 to TRBJ1-5, with D maybe TRBD1 (5 bases). V was trimmed by 4 bases and J by 4 bases, leaving 14 bases between them. In germline, CDR1 is GTSNPN, CDR2 SVGIG (reference sequence). The CDR3 covers 14 residues. CDR3 protein: CAWNQGSLNQPQHF. CDR3 DNA sequence: TGTGCCTGGAACCAGGGCAGTCTAAATCAGCCCCAGCATTTT.

This chain joins TRBV14 and TRBJ2-3, with D maybe TRBD2 (5 bases). The V and J ends lost 4 bases and 0 bases respectively, with 17 bases between them. Germline V CDR1 and CDR2: SGHDN, FVKESK. This CDR3 region has 17 residues. The CDR3 sequence: CASSPLSGMVSTDTQYF. As DNA, the CDR3 is TGTGCCAGCAGCCCCTTATCGGGAATGGTTAGCACAGATACGCAGTATTTT.

The chain carries TRBV7-3 and TRBJ1-3, with TRBD1 as a possible D gene (6 bases). V gave up 5 bases and J gave up 0 bases, with 11 bases separating them. From germline, CDR1 is SGHTA and CDR2 FQGTGA. The CDR3 contains 15 residues. The CDR3 sequence: CASSAGVGSGNTIYF. The CDR3 DNA is TGTGCCAGCAGCGCAGGGGTAGGCTCTGGAAACACCATATATTTT.

The V call is TRBV7-8, the J call TRBJ2-3; perhaps TRBD1 as D (6 bases). Germline V gene sequence: CDR1 SGHVS, CDR2 FQNEAQ. V shed 8 bases and J shed 5 bases, with 17 bases lying between them. The CDR3 has 14 amino acids. CDR3 amino acids: CASFPPPGQDTQYF. The DNA of the CDR3 is TGTGCCAGCTTCCCACCCCCGGGACAAGATACGCAGTATTTT.

The chain recombines TRBV6-1 with TRBJ1-4; TRBD1 aligns across 8 bases. The CDR3 loop spans 14 amino acids. Germline V gives CDR1 MNHNS, CDR2 SASEGT. J gave up 4 bases and V 7 bases, and 5 bases lay outside the gene matches. The CDR3 here is CASNMDRVNEKLFF. CDR3 DNA sequence: TGTGCCAGCAATATGGACAGGGTTAATGAAAAACTGTTTTTT.

The chain combines TRBV18 with TRBJ1-5, with 8 nucleotides matching TRBD1. V lost 2 bases, J lost 7 bases, and 7 bases stayed unmatched. The CDR3 is made up of 15 amino acids. Germline V gene data show CDR1 as KGHSH and CDR2 as LQKENI. The CDR3 loop reads CASSPGTGGRQPQHF. For the CDR3, the DNA is TGTGCCAGCTCACCAGGGACAGGAGGACGGCAGCCCCAGCATTTT.

The V call is TRBV5-1, the J call TRBJ2-7; D perhaps matches TRBD2 (6 bases). Germline V lookup: CDR1 SGHRS, CDR2 YFSETQ. V lost 4 bases, J lost 0 bases, and 17 bases lay in between. The CDR3 is made up of 16 amino acids. The CDR3 DNA reads as TGCGCCAGCAGCAGGTCGGGCGGGACCATCTCCTACGAGCAGTACTTC. Translated, it gives CASSRSGGTISYEQYF. Complete variable domain (other parts from reference TRBV5-1 and TRBJ2-7): KAGVTQTPRYLIKTRGQQVTLSCSPISGHRSVSWYQQTPGQGLQFLFEYFSETQRNKGNFPGRFSGRQFSNSRSEMNVSTLELGDSALYLCASSRSGGTISYEQYFGPGTRLTVT.

CDR3: CASSQVAGGPGYEQYF. CDR3 DNA sequence: TGCGCCAGCAGCCAAGTCGCGGGAGGGCCCGGCTACGAGCAGTACTTC. The J gene is TRBJ2-7, the V gene TRBV4-1; 9 bases agree with TRBD2. The CDR3 extends over 16 amino acids. V lost 1 base, J lost 3 bases, and 7 bases stayed unmatched. Germline assignment: CDR1 MGHRA and CDR2 YSYEKL.

The chain employs TRBV28 and TRBJ2-3; 8 bases fit TRBD2. Germline loops: CDR1 MDHEN, CDR2 SYDVKM. Trimming took 5 bases from V and 5 from J; bases not matched to a gene: 12. CDR3 length equals 16 residues. The CDR3 DNA sequence: TGTGCCAGCAGTCTGACCGGGACTAGTTCTATAGATACGCAGTATTTT. Encoded protein: CASSLTGTSSIDTQYF.

The gene calls are TRBV27 and TRBJ1-2; the D is unclear. The germline CDR1 and CDR2 sequences are MNHEY and SMNVEV (reference sequence). CDR3 size: 15 residues. Trimming left V 6 bases short and J 5 bases short, with 19 bases between. Here the CDR3 DNA reads TGTGCCAGCAGACCCTCGGGAACAAGCCAATATGGCTACACCTTC. Encoded protein: CASRPSGTSQYGYTF.

This chain links TRBV18 with TRBJ2-7, with 13 bases fitting TRBD2. The CDR3 runs 17 residues. Germline assignment: CDR1 KGHSH and CDR2 LQKENI. Germline trimming cut 5 bases from V and 9 bases from J; bases unmatched to any gene: 16. The CDR3 loop reads CASSSGLAGVLAEGQYF. The CDR3 DNA sequence: TGTGCCAGCTCATCAGGACTAGCGGGAGTTCTCGCGGAAGGGCAGTACTTC. Variable domain in full (rest from reference TRBV18 and TRBJ2-7): NAGVMQNPRHLVRRRGQEARLRCSPMKGHSHVYWYRQLPEEGLKFMVYLQKENIIDESGMPKERFSAEFPKEGPSILRIQQVVRGDSAAYFCASSSGLAGVLAEGQYFGPGTRLTVT.

This clone was observed a handful of times. This chain links TRBV13 with TRBJ2-7; 14 bases are a match to TRBD2. CDR1 is PRHDT and CDR2 is FYEKMQ in the germline V gene (reference sequence). The trim removed 4 bases at V and 2 bases at J, leaving 10 bases unmatched. This CDR3 spans 18 amino acids. The CDR3 reads CASSSRFPGLAGAYEQYF. The CDR3 nucleotides read TGTGCCAGCAGCTCCAGATTCCCGGGACTAGCGGGGGCCTACGAGCAGTACTTC. Full variable domain (outside the CDR3, taken from reference TRBV13 and TRBJ2-7): AAGVIQSPRHLIKEKRETATLKCYPIPRHDTVYWYQQGPGQDPQFLISFYEKMQSDKGSIPDRFSAQQFSDYHSELNMSSLELGDSALYFCASSSRFPGLAGAYEQYFGPGTRLTVT.

The chain carries TRBV5-1 and TRBJ2-1; possible D gene TRBD2, 5 bases. The V end lost 0 bases, the J end lost 6 bases, and 10 bases lay between the germline ends. The CDR3 loop spans 14 amino acids. CDR1 and CDR2 from the germline V gene are SGHRS and YFSETQ. CDR3 nucleotides: TGCGCCAGCAGCTTGGATGCTAGCTTCAATGAGCAGTTCTTC. Translation: CASSLDASFNEQFF.

Regarding this clone: In the same sample, other DNA sequences code for this CDR3. The chain links TRBV6-5 to TRBJ1-1; 7 bases are a match to TRBD1. The CDR3 runs 15 residues. The J segment lost 0 bases and the V segment lost 0 bases, leaving 1 base of the junction unmatched. Germline loops: CDR1 MNHEY, CDR2 SVGAGI. The CDR3: CASSYSRGLNTEAFF. CDR3 nucleotide sequence: TGTGCCAGCAGTTACTCTAGGGGGCTGAACACTGAAGCTTTCTTT.

The chain uses TRBV9 and TRBJ1-6, with D perhaps matching TRBD1 (6 bases). V lost 4 bases and J 0 bases, leaving 11 bases between the germline ends. Looked up from germline, CDR1 is SGDLS and CDR2 is YYNGEE. CDR3 length equals 16 residues. The CDR3 loop reads CASSTRDTSYNSPLHF. The CDR3 bases are TGTGCCAGCAGCACCCGGGACACCTCCTATAATTCACCCCTCCACTTT.

This clone was counted a few times. The gene calls are TRBV6-5 and TRBJ1-2, with D perhaps matching TRBD1 (5 bases). V was trimmed by 7 bases and J by 8 bases, leaving 14 bases between them. Per the germline V gene, CDR1 is MNHEY and CDR2 is SVGAGI. CDR3 length: 12 amino acids. The CDR3: CASNLGAWGYTF. The CDR3 nucleotides read TGTGCCAGCAACCTAGGGGCTTGGGGCTACACCTTC.

This chain connects TRBV5-1 to TRBJ2-5, with 13 nucleotides matching TRBD2. With the DNA end fitting TRBJ2-7 better, the J assignment may be wrong. This CDR3 is built from 15 residues. Germline CDR1 reads SGHRS; CDR2 reads YFSETQ. CDR3 residues: CASSLLAGGPYEQYF. Here the CDR3 DNA reads TGCGCCAGCAGCTTACTAGCGGGGGGGCCCTACGAGCAGTACTTC.

The chain joins TRBV11-2 to TRBJ1-2, with TRBD1 as a possible D gene (5 bases). Germline lookup yields CDR1 SGHAT and CDR2 FQNNGV. The V end lost 7 bases, the J end lost 4 bases, and 25 bases lay between the germline ends. The CDR3 runs 17 residues. The CDR3 loop is CASTPMGSGLAPYGYTF. In DNA form, the CDR3 reads TGTGCCAGCACCCCCATGGGATCAGGGCTTGCACCCTATGGCTACACCTTC.

This chain's CDR3 is CASSLPGQTYEQYF. The CDR3 DNA sequence: TGTGCCAGCAGCTTACCGGGACAAACCTACGAGCAGTACTTC. The rearrangement links TRBV11-1 to TRBJ2-7, with a tentative D call TRBD1 (6 bases). The CDR3 is 14 residues long. In germline, CDR1 is SGHAT, CDR2 FQDESV (reference sequence). Trimming took 2 bases from V and 2 from J, leaving 10 bases between them.

V gene TRBV4-3 combines with J gene TRBJ2-2; 11 bases align to TRBD2. The CDR3 has 16 amino acids. Germline V gives CDR1 LGHNA, CDR2 YSLEER. V lost 4 bases, J lost 4 bases, and 5 bases stayed unmatched. This chain's CDR3 is CASSPPGLAATGELFF. The CDR3 DNA follows: TGCGCCAGCAGCCCCCCGGGACTAGCGGCCACCGGGGAGCTGTTTTTT.

The gene calls are TRBV11-2 and TRBJ2-1, with D tentatively TRBD2 (6 bases). V gave up 5 bases and J gave up 3 bases, with 11 bases separating them. The CDR3 has 14 amino acids. Germline V gene lookup returns CDR1 SGHAT and CDR2 FQNNGV. In DNA, the CDR3 is TGTGCCAGCAGCCACGGGAGTCTCTACAATGAGCAGTTCTTC. Translation: CASSHGSLYNEQFF.

V is TRBV19 and J is TRBJ2-7, with 13 bases that match TRBD2. Germline CDR1 is LNHDA and CDR2 is SQIVND (reference sequence). This CDR3 region has 16 residues. Trimming cost V 5 bases and J 6 bases; bases outside gene matches: 10. The CDR3 region has the DNA TGTGCCAGTAGTTCCCTGACTAGCGGGGGGCCAGGCGAGCAGTACTTC. Protein sequence: CASSSLTSGGPGEQYF.